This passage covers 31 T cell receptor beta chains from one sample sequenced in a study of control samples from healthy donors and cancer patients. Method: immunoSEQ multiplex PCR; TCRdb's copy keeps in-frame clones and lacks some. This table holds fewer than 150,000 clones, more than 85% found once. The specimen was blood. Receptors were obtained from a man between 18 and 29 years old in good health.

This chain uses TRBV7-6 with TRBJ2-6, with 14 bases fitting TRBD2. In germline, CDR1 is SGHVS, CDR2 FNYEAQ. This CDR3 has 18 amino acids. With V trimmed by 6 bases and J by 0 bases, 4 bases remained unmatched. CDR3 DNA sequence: TGTGCCAGCAGTTCGGGACTAGCGGGGGCCTCTGGGGCCAACGTCCTGACTTTC. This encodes CASSSGLAGASGANVLTF.

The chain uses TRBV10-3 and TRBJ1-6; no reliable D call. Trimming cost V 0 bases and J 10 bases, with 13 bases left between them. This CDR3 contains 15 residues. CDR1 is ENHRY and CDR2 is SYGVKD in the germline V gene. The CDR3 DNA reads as TGTGCCATCAGTGAGTCGCGAATAAAGGGATCACCCCTCCACTTT. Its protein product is CAISESRIKGSPLHF.

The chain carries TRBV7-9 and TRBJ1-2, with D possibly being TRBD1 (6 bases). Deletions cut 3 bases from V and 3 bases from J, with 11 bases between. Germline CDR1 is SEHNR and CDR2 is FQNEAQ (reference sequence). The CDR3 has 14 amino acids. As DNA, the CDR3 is TGTGCCAGCAGCTTTCCGGGGGCGGACTATGGCTACACCTTC. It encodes CASSFPGADYGYTF.

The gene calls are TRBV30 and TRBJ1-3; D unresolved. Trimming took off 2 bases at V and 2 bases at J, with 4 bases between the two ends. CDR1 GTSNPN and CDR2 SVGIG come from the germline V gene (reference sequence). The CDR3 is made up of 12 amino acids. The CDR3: CAWSTTGNTIYF. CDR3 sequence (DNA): TGTGCCTGGAGTACAACTGGAAACACCATATATTTT. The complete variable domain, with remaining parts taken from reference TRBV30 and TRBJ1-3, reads SQTIHQWPATLVQPVGSPLSLECTVEGTSNPNLYWYRQAAGRGLQLLFYSVGIGQISSEVPQNLSASRPQDRQFILSSKKLLLSDSGFYLCAWSTTGNTIYFGEGSWLTVV.

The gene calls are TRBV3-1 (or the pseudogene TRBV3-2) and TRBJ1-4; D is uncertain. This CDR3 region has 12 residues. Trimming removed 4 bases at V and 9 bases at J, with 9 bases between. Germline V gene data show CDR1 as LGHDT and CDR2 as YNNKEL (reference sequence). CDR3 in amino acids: CASSPLGKKLFF. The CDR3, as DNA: TGTGCCAGCAGCCCCCTCGGGAAAAAACTGTTTTTT.

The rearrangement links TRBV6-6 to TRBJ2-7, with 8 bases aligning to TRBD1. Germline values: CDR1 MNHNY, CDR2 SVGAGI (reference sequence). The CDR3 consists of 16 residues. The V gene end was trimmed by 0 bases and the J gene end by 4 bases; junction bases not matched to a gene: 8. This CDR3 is CASSYSTGAISYEQYF. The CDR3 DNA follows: TGTGCCAGCAGTTACTCGACAGGGGCGATTAGTTACGAGCAGTACTTC.

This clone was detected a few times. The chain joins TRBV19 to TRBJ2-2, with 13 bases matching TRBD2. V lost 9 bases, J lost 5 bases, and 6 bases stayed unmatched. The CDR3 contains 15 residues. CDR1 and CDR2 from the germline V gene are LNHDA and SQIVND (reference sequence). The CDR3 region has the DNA TGTGCCAGCCGGACTAGCGGGAGATCGACCGGGGAGCTGTTTTTT. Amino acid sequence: CASRTSGRSTGELFF.

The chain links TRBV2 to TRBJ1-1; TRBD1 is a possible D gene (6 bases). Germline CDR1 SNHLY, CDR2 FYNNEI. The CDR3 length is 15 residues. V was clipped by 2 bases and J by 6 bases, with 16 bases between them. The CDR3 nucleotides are TGTGCCAGCAGTGAATTGCCAGGGGTAGAGGCTGAAGCTTTCTTT. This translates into CASSELPGVEAEAFF.

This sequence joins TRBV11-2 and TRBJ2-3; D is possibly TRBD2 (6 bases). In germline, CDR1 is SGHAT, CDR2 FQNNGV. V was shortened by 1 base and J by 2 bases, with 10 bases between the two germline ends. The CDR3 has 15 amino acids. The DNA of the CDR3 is TGTGCCAGCAGCTTAGCGGGGGTGTTCACAGATACGCAGTATTTT. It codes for CASSLAGVFTDTQYF.

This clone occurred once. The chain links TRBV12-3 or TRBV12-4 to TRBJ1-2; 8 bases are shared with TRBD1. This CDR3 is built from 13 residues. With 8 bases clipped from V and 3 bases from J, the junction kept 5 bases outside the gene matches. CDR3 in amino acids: CASGETGDYGYTF. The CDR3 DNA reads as TGTGCCAGCGGTGAGACAGGGGACTATGGCTACACCTTC.

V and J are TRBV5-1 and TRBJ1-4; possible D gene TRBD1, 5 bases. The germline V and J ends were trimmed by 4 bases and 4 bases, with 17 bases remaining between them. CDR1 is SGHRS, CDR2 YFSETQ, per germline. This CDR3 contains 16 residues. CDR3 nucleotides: TGCGCCAGCAGCCCCTTCGTTGCAGGGAGTAATGAAAAACTGTTTTTT. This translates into CASSPFVAGSNEKLFF.

CDR3 sequence (DNA): TGTGCCATCAGTGAGTCCCGGGACAGGGGGTATAGCAATCAGCCCCAGCATTTT. It specifies CAISESRDRGYSNQPQHF. The V gene is TRBV10-3, the J gene TRBJ1-5, with 11 bases identical to TRBD1. This CDR3 region has 18 residues. The V gene end was trimmed by 0 bases and the J gene end by 0 bases; junction bases not matched to a gene: 4. The germline gives CDR1 ENHRY, CDR2 SYGVKD.

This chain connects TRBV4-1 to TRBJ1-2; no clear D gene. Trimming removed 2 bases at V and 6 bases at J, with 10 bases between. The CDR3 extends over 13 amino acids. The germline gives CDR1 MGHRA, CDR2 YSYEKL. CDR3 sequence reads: CASSQSLGNGYTF. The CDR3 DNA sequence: TGCGCCAGCAGCCAATCTTTGGGGAATGGCTACACCTTC.

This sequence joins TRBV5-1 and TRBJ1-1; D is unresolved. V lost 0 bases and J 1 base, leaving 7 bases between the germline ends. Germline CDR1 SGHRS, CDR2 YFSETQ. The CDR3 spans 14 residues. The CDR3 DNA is TGCGCCAGCAGCTTGGTCCCCGGGAACACTGAAGCTTTCTTT. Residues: CASSLVPGNTEAFF.

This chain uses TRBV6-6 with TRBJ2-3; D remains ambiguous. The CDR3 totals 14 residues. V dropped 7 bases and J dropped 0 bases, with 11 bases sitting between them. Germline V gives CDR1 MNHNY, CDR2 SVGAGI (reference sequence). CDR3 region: CASTPSASTDTQYF. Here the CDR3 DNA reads TGTGCCAGCACCCCCTCGGCGAGCACAGATACGCAGTATTTT.

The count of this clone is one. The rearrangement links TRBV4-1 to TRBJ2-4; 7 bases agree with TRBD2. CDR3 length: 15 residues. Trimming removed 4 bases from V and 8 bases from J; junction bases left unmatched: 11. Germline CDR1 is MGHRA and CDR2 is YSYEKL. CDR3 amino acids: CASSPLRTSADIQYF. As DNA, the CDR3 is TGCGCCAGCAGCCCTCTAAGAACTAGCGCCGACATTCAGTACTTC.

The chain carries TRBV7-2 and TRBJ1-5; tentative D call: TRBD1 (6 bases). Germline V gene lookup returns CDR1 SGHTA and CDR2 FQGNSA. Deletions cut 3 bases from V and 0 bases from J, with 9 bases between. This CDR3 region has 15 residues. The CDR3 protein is CASSLDSNSNQPQHF. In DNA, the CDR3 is TGTGCCAGCAGCTTGGACAGCAATAGCAATCAGCCCCAGCATTTT.

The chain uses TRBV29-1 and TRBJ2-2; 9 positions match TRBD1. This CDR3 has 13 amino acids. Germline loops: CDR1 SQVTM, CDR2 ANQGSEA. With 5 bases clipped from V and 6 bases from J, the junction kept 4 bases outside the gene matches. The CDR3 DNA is TGCAGCGTTACAGGGGGCAGAGCCGGGGAGCTGTTTTTT. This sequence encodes CSVTGGRAGELFF.

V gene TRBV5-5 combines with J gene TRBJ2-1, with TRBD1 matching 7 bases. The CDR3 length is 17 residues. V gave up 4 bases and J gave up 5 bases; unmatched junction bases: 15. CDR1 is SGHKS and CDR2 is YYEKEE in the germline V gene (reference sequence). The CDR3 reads CASSPRSQGMLDNEQFF. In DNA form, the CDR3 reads TGTGCCAGCAGCCCAAGGTCACAGGGGATGCTCGACAATGAGCAGTTCTTC.

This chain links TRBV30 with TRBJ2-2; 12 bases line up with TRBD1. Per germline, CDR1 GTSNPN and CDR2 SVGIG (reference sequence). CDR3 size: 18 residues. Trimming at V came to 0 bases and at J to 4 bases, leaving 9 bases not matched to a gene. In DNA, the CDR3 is TGTGCCTGGAGTGTACACTTGGGACAGGGGGCCGGCACCGGGGAGCTGTTTTTT. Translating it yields CAWSVHLGQGAGTGELFF.

CDR3 loop: CASSPATGGSYNSPLHF. The CDR3 bases are TGTGCCAGCAGCCCAGCGACAGGGGGATCCTATAATTCACCCCTCCACTTT. The chain couples TRBV9 to TRBJ1-6, with 9 positions matching TRBD1. Germline V gene sequence: CDR1 SGDLS, CDR2 YYNGEE. The CDR3 runs 17 residues. Trimming cost V 4 bases and J 1 base; bases outside gene matches: 6.

The CDR3, as DNA: TGCGCCAGCAGCTTGGAAGGTAATAATCAGCCCCAGCATTTT. Translating it yields CASSLEGNNQPQHF. This chain joins TRBV5-1 and TRBJ1-5; D uncertain. This CDR3 spans 14 amino acids. Germline loops: CDR1 SGHRS, CDR2 YFSETQ. Trimming cost V 0 bases and J 4 bases, with 8 bases left between them. The full variable domain, completed using reference TRBV5-1 and TRBJ1-5, is KAGVTQTPRYLIKTRGQQVTLSCSPISGHRSVSWYQQTPGQGLQFLFEYFSETQRNKGNFPGRFSGRQFSNSRSEMNVSTLELGDSALYLCASSLEGNNQPQHFGDGTRLSIL.

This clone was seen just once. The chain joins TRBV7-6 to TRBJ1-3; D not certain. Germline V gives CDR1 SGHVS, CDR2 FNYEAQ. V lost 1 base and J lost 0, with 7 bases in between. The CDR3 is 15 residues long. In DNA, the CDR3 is TGTGCCAGCAGCTTAGAGGGCATCTCTGGAAACACCATATATTTT. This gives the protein CASSLEGISGNTIYF.

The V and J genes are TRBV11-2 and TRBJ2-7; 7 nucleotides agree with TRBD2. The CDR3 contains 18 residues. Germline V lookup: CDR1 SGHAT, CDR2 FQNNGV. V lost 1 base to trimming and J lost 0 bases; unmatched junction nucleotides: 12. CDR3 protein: CASSLGFILGGGSYEQYF. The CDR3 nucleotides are TGTGCCAGCAGCTTAGGGTTTATTTTGGGGGGGGGCTCCTACGAGCAGTACTTC.

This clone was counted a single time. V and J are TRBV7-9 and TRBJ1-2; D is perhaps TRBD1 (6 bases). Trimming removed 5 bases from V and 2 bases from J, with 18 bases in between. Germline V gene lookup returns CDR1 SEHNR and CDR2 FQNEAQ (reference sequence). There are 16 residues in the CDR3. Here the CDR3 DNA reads TGTGCCAGCAGCGGAGAGACAGGCTCCGGCAACTATGGCTACACCTTC. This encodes CASSGETGSGNYGYTF.

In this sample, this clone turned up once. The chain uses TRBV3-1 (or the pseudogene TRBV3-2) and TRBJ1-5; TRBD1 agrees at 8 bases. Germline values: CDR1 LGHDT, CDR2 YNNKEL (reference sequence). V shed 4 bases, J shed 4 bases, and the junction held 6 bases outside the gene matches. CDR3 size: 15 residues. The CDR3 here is CASSLRTGLNQPQHF. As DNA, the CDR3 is TGTGCCAGCAGCCTTCGGACAGGGTTGAATCAGCCCCAGCATTTT.

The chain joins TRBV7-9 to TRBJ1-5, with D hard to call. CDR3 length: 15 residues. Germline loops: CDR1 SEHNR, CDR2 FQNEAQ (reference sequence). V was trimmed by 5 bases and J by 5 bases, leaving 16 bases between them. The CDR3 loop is CASSEGSGRYQPQHF. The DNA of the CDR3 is TGTGCCAGCAGCGAGGGATCAGGAAGGTATCAGCCCCAGCATTTT.

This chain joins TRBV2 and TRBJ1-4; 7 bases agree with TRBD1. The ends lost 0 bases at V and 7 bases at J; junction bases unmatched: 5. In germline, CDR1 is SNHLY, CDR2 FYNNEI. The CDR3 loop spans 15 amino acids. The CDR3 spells CASSEANRGGEKLFF. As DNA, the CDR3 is TGTGCCAGCAGTGAAGCGAACAGGGGAGGTGAAAAACTGTTTTTT.

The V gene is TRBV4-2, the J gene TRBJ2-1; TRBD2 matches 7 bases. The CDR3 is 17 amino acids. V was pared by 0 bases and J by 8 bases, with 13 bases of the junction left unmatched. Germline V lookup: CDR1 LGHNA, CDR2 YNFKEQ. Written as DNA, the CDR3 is TGTGCCAGCAGCCAAGATAGTCGTCTAGCGGCTGGGGATGAGCAGTTCTTC. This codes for CASSQDSRLAAGDEQFF.

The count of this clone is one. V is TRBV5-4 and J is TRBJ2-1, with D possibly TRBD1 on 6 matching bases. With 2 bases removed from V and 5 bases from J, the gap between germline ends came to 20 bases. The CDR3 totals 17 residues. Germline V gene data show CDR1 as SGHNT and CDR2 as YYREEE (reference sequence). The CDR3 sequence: CASSFRQGYPHNNEQFF. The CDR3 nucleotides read TGTGCCAGCAGCTTTAGGCAGGGGTATCCACATAACAATGAGCAGTTCTTC.

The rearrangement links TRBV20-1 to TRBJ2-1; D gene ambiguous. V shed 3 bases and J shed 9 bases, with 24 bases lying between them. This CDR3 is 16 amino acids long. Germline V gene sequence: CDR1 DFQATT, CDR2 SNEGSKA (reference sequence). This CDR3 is CSASSLSGANKAEQFF. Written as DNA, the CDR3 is TGCAGTGCTAGTTCCTTGAGTGGAGCCAACAAGGCTGAGCAGTTCTTC.